The rows below give T cell receptor beta chains drawn from one sample of a study of shared clonotypes between healthy human individuals. Profiled with immunoSEQ multiplex PCR; TCRdb holds only in-frame clones, not every one. The sample contains about 2,500,000 clones, approximately 94% of which appear only once. Sequences were obtained from naive CD4+ T cells sorted from blood. The receptors come from a man aged 18 to 29 in good health. CDR3s include the opening cysteine and the closing phenylalanine or tryptophan. A D gene is named only where the DNA matches it firmly. Rows give clone size only sometimes, using once, few, many, or a class for an expanded clone.

>TRBD2|TRBV5-1|TRBJ2-5|.
CASSLVGLAGGQETQYF
TGCGCCAGCAGCTTGGTGGGACTAGCGGGGGGACAAGAGACCCAGTACTTC
>TRBD1|TRBV6-1|TRBJ2-5|.
CASSTGGTGQETQYF
TGTGCCAGCAGTACCGGAGGGACAGGGCAAGAGACCCAGTACTTC
>TRBD2|TRBV6-5|TRBJ2-1|.
CASSLLAGGSYEQFF
TGTGCCAGCAGCTTACTAGCGGGGGGGTCTTATGAGCAGTTCTTC
>.|TRBV7-2|TRBJ2-5|.
CASSLVLLGGETQYF
TGTGCCAGCAGCTTAGTTCTACTAGGGGGGGAGACCCAGTACTTC
>TRBD2|TRBV5-5|TRBJ2-7|.
CASSFLAVYEQYF
TGTGCCAGCAGCTTCCTAGCGGTCTACGAGCAGTACTTC
>TRBD1|TRBV7-4|TRBJ2-7|.
CASRPGQGPYEQYF
TGTGCCAGCAGGCCAGGACAGGGCCCCTACGAGCAGTACTTC
>TRBD1|TRBV6-7|TRBJ1-4|few
CASSRQGANEKLFF
TGTGCCAGCAGTCGACAGGGGGCTAATGAAAAACTGTTTTTT
>TRBD2|TRBV7-8|TRBJ2-5|.
CASSLPPWTSGGQETQYF
TGTGCCAGCAGCTTACCCCCCTGGACTAGCGGGGGTCAAGAGACCCAGTACTTC
>.|TRBV4-3|TRBJ1-1|.
CASTAETGPNTEAFF
TGCGCCAGCACCGCAGAAACAGGGCCGAACACTGAAGCTTTCTTT
>.|TRBV30|TRBJ2-7|.
CAWSPARVSYEQYF
TGTGCCTGGAGTCCCGCTAGGGTATCCTACGAGCAGTACTTC
>TRBD2|TRBV13|TRBJ2-1|.
CASSLRRLAGGTFYNEQFF
TGTGCCAGCAGCTTACGACGGCTAGCGGGGGGCACTTTCTACAATGAGCAGTTCTTC
>TRBD2|TRBV5-1|TRBJ2-5|.
CASSSSAGGQETQYF
TGCGCCAGCAGCTCCTCAGCGGGAGGCCAAGAGACCCAGTACTTC
>.|TRBV30|TRBJ2-3|.
CAWSPWADTQYF
TGTGCCTGGAGTCCGTGGGCAGATACGCAGTATTTT
>.|TRBV21-1|TRBJ2-1|.
CASSLKAGRVYNEQFF
TGTGCCAGCAGTCTCAAGGCCGGGAGGGTCTACAATGAGCAGTTCTTC
>.|TRBV6-1|TRBJ2-4|.
CASSEAIKNIQYF
TGTGCCAGCAGTGAAGCAATAAAAAACATTCAGTACTTC
>.|TRBV10-1|TRBJ1-6|few
CASSLGSNSPLHF
TGCGCCAGCAGTCTAGGCTCCAATTCACCCCTCCACTTT
>TRBD1|TRBV18|TRBJ2-7|.
CASSPSVSGTGGYEQYF
TGTGCCAGCTCACCTTCCGTAAGCGGGACAGGGGGCTACGAGCAGTACTTC
>.|TRBV7-9|TRBJ1-4|.
CASSLSGLVGEKLFF
TGTGCCAGCAGCTTAAGTGGCCTAGTGGGTGAAAAACTGTTTTTT
>.|TRBV19|TRBJ1-4|once
CASSANRVIGEKLFF
TGTGCCAGTAGTGCCAACAGGGTTATTGGTGAAAAACTGTTTTTT
>.|TRBV27|TRBJ2-1|.
CASVKTGLYNEQFF
TGTGCCAGCGTAAAAACAGGGTTATACAATGAGCAGTTCTTC
>TRBD1|TRBV10-1|TRBJ2-3|.
CASRGDRATDTQYF
TGCGCCAGCAGAGGGGACAGGGCTACAGATACGCAGTATTTT
>.|TRBV11-2|TRBJ1-2|once
CASSIKQGPNYGYTF
TGTGCCAGCAGCATAAAGCAGGGACCCAACTATGGCTACACCTTC
>.|TRBV9|TRBJ2-1|.
CASSVSDSYNEQFF
TGTGCCAGCAGCGTGTCCGATAGCTACAATGAGCAGTTCTTC
>.|TRBV6-5|TRBJ2-5|.
CATKRAEETQYF
TGTGCCACCAAGAGAGCGGAAGAGACCCAGTACTTC
>.|TRBV5-8|TRBJ1-2|.
CASSPRGSKGNYGYTF
TGTGCCAGCAGCCCGAGGGGTTCAAAGGGTAACTATGGCTACACCTTC
>.|TRBV7-2|TRBJ2-7|.
CASSLHGSYEQYF
TGTGCCAGCAGCTTACACGGTTCCTACGAGCAGTACTTC
>TRBD2|TRBV29-1|TRBJ2-7|.
CSVAGTSLFYEQYF
TGCAGCGTCGCCGGGACTAGCTTGTTCTACGAGCAGTACTTC
>TRBD1|TRBV6-1|TRBJ2-7|.
CASSAGTGGYEQYF
TGTGCCAGCAGCGCCGGGACAGGGGGCTACGAGCAGTACTTC
>.|TRBV5-6|TRBJ2-3|.
CASVPRDGYTDTQYF
TGTGCCAGCGTCCCCCGGGACGGATACACAGATACGCAGTATTTT
>TRBD2|TRBV30|TRBJ2-5|.
CAGGDPQETQYF
TGTGCCGGGGGGGATCCCCAAGAGACCCAGTACTTC
>.|TRBV5-1|TRBJ1-6|.
CASSLLSNSPLHF
TGCGCCAGCAGCTTACTCAGTAATTCACCCCTCCACTTT
>TRBD2|TRBV27|TRBJ2-7|.
CAILGPLREVTYEQYF
TGTGCCATCCTCGGCCCCCTTCGGGAGGTTACCTACGAGCAGTACTTC
>.|TRBV4-1|TRBJ2-2|.
CASSQAGLGTVAGELFF
TGCGCCAGCAGCCAAGCGGGCCTCGGGACGGTTGCCGGGGAGCTGTTTTTT
>.|TRBV7-9|TRBJ2-3|.
CASSPPWYRGGLGTDTQYF
TGTGCCAGCAGCCCACCTTGGTACAGGGGGGGGTTGGGCACAGATACGCAGTATTTT
>.|TRBV5-4|TRBJ1-4|.
CASSFGGVQEKLFF
TGTGCCAGCAGCTTTGGAGGGGTTCAAGAAAAACTGTTTTTT
>TRBD1|TRBV25-1|TRBJ1-2|.
CASSEQDRVSGYTF
TGTGCCAGCAGTGAACAAGACAGGGTCTCTGGCTACACCTTC
>TRBD1|TRBV19|TRBJ2-7|.
CASTGQGYEQYF
TGTGCCAGTACCGGACAGGGTTACGAGCAGTACTTC
>.|TRBV6-4|TRBJ1-5|.
CASNLHSSDSNQPQHF
TGTGCCAGCAACCTTCACAGCTCAGATAGCAATCAGCCCCAGCATTTT
>.|TRBV7-9|TRBJ2-7|.
CASSALYEQYF
TGTGCCAGCAGCGCCCTGTACGAGCAGTACTTC
>.|TRBV19|TRBJ1-4|.
CASSSWAEKLFF
TGTGCCAGTAGTAGTTGGGCCGAAAAACTGTTTTTT
>.|TRBV2|TRBJ1-2|.
CASRRGGEGNGYTF
TGTGCCAGCAGAAGGGGTGGGGAGGGGAATGGCTACACCTTC
>TRBD2|TRBV28|TRBJ2-6|.
CASSGPGLQSSGANVLTF
TGTGCCAGCAGTGGCCCGGGACTACAGTCTTCTGGGGCCAACGTCCTGACTTTC
>.|TRBV11-2|TRBJ1-1|.
CASSLDLRGTTEAFF
TGTGCCAGCAGCTTAGATCTCCGCGGGACCACTGAAGCTTTCTTT
>TRBD1|TRBV7-7|TRBJ1-2|.
CASSTDRDGSRADYGYTF
TGTGCTAGCAGCACGGACAGGGACGGGTCCCGAGCGGACTATGGCTACACCTTC
>TRBD2|TRBV25-1|TRBJ2-1|.
CASSPSGISSYNEQFF
TGTGCCAGCAGCCCGAGCGGGATAAGCTCCTACAATGAGCAGTTCTTC
>TRBD1|TRBV5-4|TRBJ2-4|.
CASRKKGQADIQYF
TGTGCCAGCAGGAAGAAGGGACAGGCGGACATTCAGTACTTC
>TRBD1|TRBV27|TRBJ2-7|.
CASSTRDSQYEQYF
TGTGCCAGCAGTACCCGGGACAGTCAATACGAGCAGTACTTC
>TRBD1|TRBV7-2|TRBJ1-6|.
CASSLGVRTGGSPLHF
TGTGCCAGCAGCTTAGGTGTGAGGACAGGGGGTTCACCCCTCCACTTT
>TRBD1|TRBV28|TRBJ1-4|.
CASSLVTGVTNEKLFF
TGTGCCAGCAGTTTAGTGACAGGGGTGACTAATGAAAAACTGTTTTTT
>TRBD2|TRBV13|TRBJ2-1|.
CASSLGLAVYNEQFF
TGTGCCAGCAGCTTAGGACTAGCGGTCTACAATGAGCAGTTCTTC
>.|TRBV27|TRBJ2-7|.
CASQPGSARPTYEQYF
TGTGCCAGCCAGCCGGGGTCCGCCCGCCCGACCTACGAGCAGTACTTC
>TRBD2|TRBV10-3|TRBJ2-3|.
CAISQLAGATDTQYF
TGTGCCATCAGTCAACTAGCGGGAGCGACAGATACGCAGTATTTT
>.|TRBV10-3|TRBJ1-1|.
CAIRFGHTNTEAFF
TGTGCCATCAGGTTTGGCCACACGAACACTGAAGCTTTCTTT
>.|TRBV5-4|TRBJ1-2|.
CASSLSSTLEGAGYTF
TGTGCCAGCAGCCTTTCCTCGACGTTAGAGGGAGCTGGCTACACCTTC
>.|TRBV28|TRBJ2-3|.
CASSTPGETDTQYF
TGTGCCAGCAGTACCCCAGGGGAAACAGATACGCAGTATTTT
>TRBD2|TRBV7-6|TRBJ2-5|.
CASSFSGGGETQYF
TGTGCCAGCAGCTTTTCGGGGGGGGGAGAGACCCAGTACTTC
>.|TRBV6-1|TRBJ2-1|.
CASSAKGQGYFGNEQFF
.